A selection of T cell receptor beta chains follows, all from one sample in a study of blood T cell repertoires in COVID-19. Measured with immunoSEQ multiplex PCR; TCRdb has only the in-frame clones, and not every one. The sample contains approximately 440,000 clones, around 89% of which appear only once. Input material: peripheral blood. These receptors all come from a woman aged 50 to 60 with COVID-19, enrolled during active disease. Both conserved end residues are part of each CDR3. D genes are given only for firm matches. Size tells how often a clone was seen (once, few, many) or the class of an expanded clone, and some rows leave it out.

>TRBV6-5|-|TRBJ2-3|-
CASRRGIDTQYF
TGTGCCAGCAGGAGGGGGATAGATACGCAGTATTTT
>TRBV11-2|-|TRBJ1-1|-
CASSQGGTEAFF
TGTGCCAGCAGCCAAGGAGGGACTGAAGCTTTCTTT
>TRBV29-1|-|TRBJ1-2|-
CSVGGLNGYTF
TGCAGCGTTGGCGGGTTGAATGGCTACACCTTC
>TRBV28|-|TRBJ1-5|-
CASSLGPGYQPQHF
TGTGCCAGCAGTTTAGGGCCAGGGTATCAGCCCCAGCATTTT
>TRBV20-1|-|TRBJ2-7|-
CSASDPVRATYEQYF
TGCAGTGCTAGTGATCCGGTCCGAGCAACCTACGAGCAGTACTTC
>TRBV6-5|-|TRBJ2-1|-
CASRPVGRRNEQFF
TGTGCCAGCAGACCCGTGGGGAGGAGGAATGAGCAGTTCTTC
>TRBV5-1|-|TRBJ1-4|TRBD1
CASSLETGGVEKLFF
TGCGCCAGCAGCTTGGAGACAGGGGGCGTTGAAAAACTGTTTTTT
>TRBV2|-|TRBJ2-3|TRBD1
CASSPREGAPTDTQYF
TGTGCCAGCAGCCCTCGTGAGGGGGCCCCCACAGATACGCAGTATTTT
>TRBV6-5|-|TRBJ2-7|-
CASSYSASMLYEQYF
TGTGCCAGCAGTTACTCGGCTAGCATGCTCTACGAGCAGTACTTC
>TRBV6-5|-|TRBJ1-2|TRBD1
CASNLQGANTF
TGTGCCAGCAACCTACAGGGGGCGAACACCTTC
>TRBV24-1|-|TRBJ2-3|TRBD2
CATSDGIRTSGGRGSTDTQYF
TGTGCCACCAGTGATGGGATAAGGACTAGCGGGGGGAGGGGGAGCACAGATACGCAGTATTTT
>TRBV30|-|TRBJ1-1|TRBD1
CAWSVQGARAEAFF
TGTGCCTGGAGTGTGCAGGGGGCTCGGGCTGAAGCTTTCTTT
>TRBV3-1/TRBV3-2|-|TRBJ1-1|-
CASSHEGGTEAFF
TGTGCCAGCAGCCACGAGGGGGGGACTGAAGCTTTCTTT
>TRBV28|-|TRBJ1-1|-
CASRAMVGREGTEAFF
TGTGCCAGTCGTGCCATGGTGGGCAGGGAGGGCACTGAAGCTTTCTTT
>TRBV30|-|TRBJ2-1|TRBD2
CAWRSRLAGDQFF
TGTGCCTGGAGGTCGAGACTAGCGGGGGATCAGTTCTTC
>TRBV6-5|-|TRBJ2-6|-
CASNEPGANVLTF
TGTGCCAGCAACGAGCCTGGGGCCAACGTCCTGACTTTC
>TRBV9|-|TRBJ2-7|TRBD1
CASSVGDRVYEQYF
TGTGCCAGCAGCGTAGGGGACAGGGTGTACGAGCAGTACTTC
>TRBV19|-|TRBJ1-1|-
CASSTDGRGTEAFF
TGTGCCAGTAGTACGGATGGTAGGGGCACTGAAGCTTTCTTT
>TRBV24-1|-|TRBJ2-5|-
CATSDLQGVTQYF
TGTGCCACCAGTGATTTACAGGGTGTGACCCAGTACTTC
>TRBV2|-|TRBJ2-1|-
CASKEYGGTYNEQFF
TGTGCCAGCAAGGAATACGGGGGTACCTACAATGAGCAGTTCTTC
>TRBV28|-|TRBJ2-5|TRBD2
CASSLWGGGFQETQYF
TGTGCCAGCAGTTTATGGGGCGGGGGATTCCAAGAGACCCAGTACTTC
>TRBV10-3|-|TRBJ1-1|TRBD1
CAIGQGLLNTEAFF
TGTGCCATTGGACAGGGACTACTGAACACTGAAGCTTTCTTT
>TRBV4-1|few|TRBJ1-2|-
CASSRASNGEGYGYTF
TGCGCCAGCAGCCGAGCGTCGAACGGGGAAGGATACGGCTACACCTTC